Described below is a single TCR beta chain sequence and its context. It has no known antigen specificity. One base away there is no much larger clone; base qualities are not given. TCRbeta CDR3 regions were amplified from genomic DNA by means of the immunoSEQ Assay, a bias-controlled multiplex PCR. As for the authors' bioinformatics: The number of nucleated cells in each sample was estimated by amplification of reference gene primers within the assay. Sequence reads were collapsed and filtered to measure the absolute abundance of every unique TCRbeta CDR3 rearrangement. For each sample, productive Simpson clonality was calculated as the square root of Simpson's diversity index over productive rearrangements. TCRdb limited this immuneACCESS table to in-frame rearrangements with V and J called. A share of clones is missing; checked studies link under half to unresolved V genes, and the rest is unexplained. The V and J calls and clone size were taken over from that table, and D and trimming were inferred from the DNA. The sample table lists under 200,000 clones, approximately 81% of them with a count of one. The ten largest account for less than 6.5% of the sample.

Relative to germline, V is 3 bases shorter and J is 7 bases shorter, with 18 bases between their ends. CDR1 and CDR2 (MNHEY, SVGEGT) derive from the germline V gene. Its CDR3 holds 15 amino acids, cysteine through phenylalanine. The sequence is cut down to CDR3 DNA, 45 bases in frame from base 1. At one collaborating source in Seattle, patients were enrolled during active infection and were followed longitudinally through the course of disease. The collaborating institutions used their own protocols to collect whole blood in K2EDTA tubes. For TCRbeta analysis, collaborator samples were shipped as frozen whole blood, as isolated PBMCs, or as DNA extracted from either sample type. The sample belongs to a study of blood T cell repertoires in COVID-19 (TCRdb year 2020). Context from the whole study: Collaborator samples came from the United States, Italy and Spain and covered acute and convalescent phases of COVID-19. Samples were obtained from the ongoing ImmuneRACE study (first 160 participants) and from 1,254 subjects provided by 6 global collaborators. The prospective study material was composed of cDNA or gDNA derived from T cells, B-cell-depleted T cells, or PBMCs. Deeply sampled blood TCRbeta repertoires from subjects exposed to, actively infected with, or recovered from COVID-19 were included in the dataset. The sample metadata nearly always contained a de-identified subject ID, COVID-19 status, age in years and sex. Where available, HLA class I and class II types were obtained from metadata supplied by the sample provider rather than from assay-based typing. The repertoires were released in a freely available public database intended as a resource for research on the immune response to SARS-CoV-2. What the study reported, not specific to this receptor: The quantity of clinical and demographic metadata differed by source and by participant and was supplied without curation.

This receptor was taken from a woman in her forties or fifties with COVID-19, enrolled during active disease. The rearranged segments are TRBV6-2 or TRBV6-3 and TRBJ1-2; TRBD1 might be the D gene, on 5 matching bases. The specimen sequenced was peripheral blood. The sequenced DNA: TGTGCCAGCAGTTATAAGGGCAGGGTCGACGGTGGCTACACCTTC. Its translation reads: CASSYKGRVDGGYTF.